The 32 T cell receptor beta chains reported below all come from one sample, sequenced in a study of molecular identifiers for immune sequencing clone quantification. TCRdb processed the PCR reads anew with MiXCR; each CDR3 protein has one entry. The sample records about 40,000 distinct CDR3 sequences, roughly 18% being singletons. The sequenced sample was naive CD8+ T cells from blood, with Jurkat cell RNA spiked in. Subset reported: FACS-sorted CD8+CD4-CCR7+CD45RA+ naive T cells. The receptors here all came from a human donor in good health. Some libraries in this study had Jurkat cell RNA spiked in.

This clonotype is medium-sized within its sample. V is TRBV5-1 and J is TRBJ2-7; D is uncertain. Germline values: CDR1 SGHRS, CDR2 YFSETQ. V shed 5 bases and J shed 5 bases, with 17 bases lying between them. This CDR3 has 14 residues. Here the CDR3 reads CASRTRAGFHEQYF. CDR3 sequence (DNA): TGCGCCAGCAGAACCCGAGCTGGGTTCCACGAGCAGTACTTC.

This clonotype has ten or more counts. This chain links TRBV5-5 with TRBJ2-7, with 9 bases aligning to TRBD1. CDR3 length equals 15 residues. Germline CDR1 is SGHKS and CDR2 is YYEKEE (reference sequence). J lost 4 bases, V lost 0 bases, and 5 bases had no gene match. The CDR3 region is CASSLGQGEGYEQYF. CDR3 in DNA: TGTGCCAGCAGCTTGGGACAGGGGGAAGGATACGAGCAGTACTTC.

This clonotype came up many times. V gene TRBV7-9 combines with J gene TRBJ1-1, with D unclear. CDR1 SEHNR and CDR2 FQNEAQ come from the germline V gene (reference sequence). This CDR3 has 13 amino acids. Trimming stripped 3 bases from V and 1 base from J, with 6 bases between. CDR3 DNA: TGTGCCAGCAGCTTGTCGGAGAACACTGAAGCTTTCTTT. Translated, it gives CASSLSENTEAFF.

This clonotype came up many times. V gene TRBV7-6 combines with J gene TRBJ2-7; 9 bases agree with TRBD1. Germline V gene sequence: CDR1 SGHVS, CDR2 FNYEAQ. The ends lost 5 bases at V and 5 bases at J; junction bases unmatched: 4. The CDR3 consists of 13 residues. The CDR3 DNA sequence: TGTGCCAGCAGCCGGACAGGGGCCCACGAGCAGTACTTC. Its translation is CASSRTGAHEQYF.

This clonotype was seen a few times. The rearrangement joins TRBV7-9 to TRBJ2-7; D is uncertain. With 2 bases removed from V and 6 bases from J, the gap between germline ends came to 11 bases. Germline V gene sequence: CDR1 SEHNR, CDR2 FQNEAQ (reference sequence). The CDR3 covers 13 residues. The CDR3 nucleotides read TGTGCCAGCAGCTTACTCCCCTGGCCCGAGCAGTACTTC. Encoded protein: CASSLLPWPEQYF.

A few counts support this clonotype. This chain connects TRBV4-1 to TRBJ1-1; tentative D call: TRBD1 (5 bases). Germline assignment: CDR1 MGHRA and CDR2 YSYEKL. There are 16 residues in the CDR3. Trimming took off 2 bases at V and 1 base at J, with 14 bases between the two ends. DNA of the CDR3: TGCGCCAGCAGCCAACTCTCCGGGACGAGGAACACTGAAGCTTTCTTT. This codes for CASSQLSGTRNTEAFF.

The table lists this clonotype with many counts. The V and J genes are TRBV7-6 and TRBJ1-2; D is unresolved. Per the germline V gene, CDR1 is SGHVS and CDR2 is FNYEAQ. V lost 5 bases and J lost 4, with 17 bases in between. The CDR3 covers 15 residues. Here the CDR3 reads CASSGMIGLGYGYTF. As DNA, the CDR3 is TGTGCCAGCAGCGGAATGATCGGTCTTGGCTATGGCTACACCTTC.

At least ten counts were recorded for this clonotype. The rearrangement links TRBV7-9 to TRBJ2-1; D is possibly TRBD1 (6 bases). V was trimmed by 7 bases and J by 2 bases, leaving 15 bases between them. The germline V gene has CDR1 SEHNR and CDR2 FQNEAQ (reference sequence). This CDR3 has 15 amino acids. This CDR3 is CASIPTGTPYNEQFF. The CDR3 coding sequence is TGTGCCAGCATCCCAACCGGGACACCCTACAATGAGCAGTTCTTC.

V and J are TRBV7-6 and TRBJ2-3, with 11 bases that match TRBD2. The CDR3 has 16 residues. V was pared by 6 bases and J by 2 bases, with 7 bases of the junction left unmatched. CDR1 and CDR2 (germline): SGHVS, FNYEAQ. This CDR3 reads CASSLPSGGNTDTQYF. CDR3 bases: TGTGCCAGCAGTCTACCTAGCGGGGGGAACACAGATACGCAGTATTTT.

This clonotype was detected many times. This chain uses TRBV29-1 with TRBJ2-7, with TRBD1 identical over 9 bases. The CDR3 runs 13 residues. Germline lookup yields CDR1 SQVTM and CDR2 ANQGSEA. The trim removed 6 bases at V and 2 bases at J, leaving 5 bases unmatched. CDR3 DNA sequence: TGCAGCGTCCGGGACAGGGAAGCCTACGAGCAGTACTTC. Its protein product is CSVRDREAYEQYF.

This clonotype was seen many times. The V gene is TRBV28, the J gene TRBJ2-1; D possibly corresponds to TRBD1 (6 bases). In germline, CDR1 is MDHEN, CDR2 SYDVKM. This CDR3 spans 17 amino acids. V lost 6 bases to trimming and J lost 6 bases, with 24 bases between them. The CDR3, as DNA: TGTGCCAGCAGATCTACCGCCGGGACACCCTTGGGCAATGAGCAGTTCTTC. Residues: CASRSTAGTPLGNEQFF.

The table lists this clonotype with many counts. The chain carries TRBV11-2 and TRBJ2-5, with D uncertain. This CDR3 region has 15 residues. The germline V gene encodes CDR1 SGHAT and CDR2 FQNNGV. V was shortened by 0 bases and J by 5 bases, with 13 bases between the two germline ends. CDR3 in amino acids: CASSLEGRPFETQYF. The CDR3 DNA reads TGTGCCAGCAGCTTAGAGGGCAGGCCCTTCGAGACCCAGTACTTC.

This clonotype came up many times. The J gene is TRBJ2-3, the V gene TRBV7-3; a possible D gene is TRBD2 (6 bases). Trimming stripped 1 base from V and 1 base from J, with 15 bases between. Germline CDR1 and CDR2: SGHTA and FQGTGA. The CDR3 totals 17 residues. The DNA for the CDR3 is TGTGCCAGCAGCTTAATAGGCGGGGTAGCAGGCACAGATACGCAGTATTTT. Its protein is CASSLIGGVAGTDTQYF.

The CDR3 DNA reads TGTGCCAGCAGCTTAGCGGAGGGGGGAAATGAGCAGTTCTTC. It yields the protein CASSLAEGGNEQFF. The J gene is TRBJ2-1, the V gene TRBV7-6, with D tentatively TRBD1 or TRBD2 (6 bases each). V lost 0 bases to trimming and J lost 7 bases, with 10 bases between them. This CDR3 is built from 14 residues. Per germline, CDR1 SGHVS and CDR2 FNYEAQ. Full variable domain (rest looked up from reference TRBV7-6 and TRBJ2-1): GAGVSQSPRYKVTKRGQDVALRCDPISGHVSLYWYRQALGQGPEFLTYFNYEAQQDKSGLPNDRFSAERPEGSISTLTIQRTEQRDSAMYRCASSLAEGGNEQFFGPGTRLTVL.

As to this clonotype: A much larger clone sits a single nucleotide away, making a read error possible. V usage is TRBV10-2 and J usage is TRBJ1-1; D is uncertain. V gave up 6 bases and J gave up 4 bases, with 15 bases separating them. The CDR3 totals 14 residues. Germline CDR1 is WSHSY and CDR2 is SAAADI. The DNA for the CDR3 is TGCGCCAGCAGCGATGACGGGATGAGCACTGAAGCTTTCTTT. Protein product: CASSDDGMSTEAFF.

The rearrangement joins TRBV19 to TRBJ1-1; no clear D gene. V was cut by 3 bases and J by 4 bases, with 12 bases left in between. Germline V gives CDR1 LNHDA, CDR2 SQIVND (reference sequence). This CDR3 comprises 14 residues. DNA for the CDR3: TGTGCCAGTAGTATGGGCAGGTCCGTCACTGAAGCTTTCTTT. It yields the protein CASSMGRSVTEAFF.

The rearrangement uses TRBV12-3 or TRBV12-4 and TRBJ2-7; 7 positions agree with TRBD2. This CDR3 has 13 residues. The junction had 7 bases not matched to a gene; V was cut back by 4 bases and J by 7 bases. The CDR3 sequence: CASSSTSAGEQYF. The CDR3, as DNA: TGTGCCAGCAGTTCTACTAGCGCGGGGGAGCAGTACTTC.

In its sample, this clonotype was seen many times. The gene calls are TRBV7-9 and TRBJ2-1; D might be TRBD1 or TRBD2, each matching 5 bases. The CDR3 covers 16 residues. V dropped 6 bases and J dropped 0 bases, with 15 bases sitting between them. Looked up from germline, CDR1 is SEHNR and CDR2 is FQNEAQ (reference sequence). CDR3: CASRPLRGASYNEQFF. As DNA, the CDR3 is TGTGCCAGCAGGCCCCTTAGGGGAGCCTCCTACAATGAGCAGTTCTTC.

The chain recombines TRBV20-1 with TRBJ2-5; TRBD1 is a possible D gene (6 bases). Trimming pared 3 bases from V and 2 bases from J, leaving 16 bases between. Germline values: CDR1 DFQATT, CDR2 SNEGSKA (reference sequence). CDR3 length equals 15 residues. Here the CDR3 reads CSARDGQGLQETQYF. CDR3 DNA: TGCAGTGCTAGGGATGGGCAGGGGTTGCAAGAGACCCAGTACTTC.

In this sample, this clonotype turned up many times. The rearrangement joins TRBV9 to TRBJ2-3, with D hard to call. CDR1 and CDR2 from the germline V gene are SGDLS and YYNGEE. V lost 0 bases, J lost 6 bases, and 5 bases lay in between. This CDR3 is built from 12 residues. CDR3 in amino acids: CASSVGVDTQYF. CDR3 DNA sequence: TGTGCCAGCAGCGTAGGGGTCGATACGCAGTATTTT.

This clonotype was counted a single time. Since a much larger clone is just one base distant, this may be a read error. The chain links TRBV27 to TRBJ1-5, with 7 bases identical to TRBD1. The CDR3 contains 15 residues. Trimming took 2 bases from V and 4 from J; bases not matched to a gene: 5. Germline V CDR1 and CDR2: MNHEY, SMNVEV (reference sequence). The CDR3 sequence is CASSLAAGGNQPQHF. The CDR3 DNA reads as TGTGCCAGCAGTTTAGCGGCAGGGGGAAATCAGCCCCAGCATTTT.

As for this clonotype: This clone may be a read error of a much larger clone one base away. V is TRBV28 and J is TRBJ2-7; 7 nucleotides agree with TRBD2. The CDR3 runs to 16 residues. Germline V gene data show CDR1 as MDHEN and CDR2 as SYDVKM. Written as DNA, the CDR3 is TGTGCCAGCAGTTCTGAACGGGAGGACCTCCTCTACAAGCAGTACTTC. Translation: CASSSEREDLLYKQYF. Together with reference TRBV28 and TRBJ2-7, the CDR3 gives the full variable domain: DVKVTQSSRYLVKRTGEKVFLECVQDMDHENMFWYRQDPGLGLRLIYFSYDVKMKEKGDIPEGYSVSREKKERFSLILESASTNQTSMYLCASSSEREDLLYKQYFGPGTRLTVT.

This clonotype has just one count. CDR3 sequence (DNA): TGTGCCAGCAGTTACTCGAAGCGCGGGGAGCAGTACTTC. Residues: CASSYSKRGEQYF. This chain links TRBV6-2 or TRBV6-3 with TRBJ2-7; perhaps TRBD2 as D (5 bases). The V and J ends lost 0 bases and 7 bases respectively, with 10 bases between them. CDR1 and CDR2 (germline): MNHEY, SVGEGT. The CDR3 runs to 13 residues.

In its sample, this clonotype was seen many times. The chain has TRBV29-1 and TRBJ2-2, with D unresolved. The CDR3 has 13 amino acids. Germline V gives CDR1 SQVTM, CDR2 ANQGSEA. Trimming cost V 1 base and J 4 bases, with 7 bases left between them. CDR3 sequence (DNA): TGCAGCGTTGAAGCTCGGGCCACCGGGGAGCTGTTTTTT. Translated, it gives CSVEARATGELFF.

In regard to this clonotype: This may be a read error: a much more frequent sequence differs by one nucleotide. The chain is built from TRBV2 and TRBJ2-2, with 11 bases aligning to TRBD2. V lost 3 bases to trimming and J lost 3 bases; unmatched junction nucleotides: 9. Germline V gene sequence: CDR1 SNHLY, CDR2 FYNNEI. This CDR3 contains 18 residues. CDR3 sequence: CASSDWLLAGEHTGELFF. CDR3 coding DNA: TGTGCCAGCAGTGACTGGCTACTAGCGGGGGAACACACCGGGGAGCTGTTTTTT. The variable domain in full, completed from reference TRBV2 and TRBJ2-2, reads EPEVTQTPSHQVTQMGQEVILRCVPISNHLYFYWYRQILGQKVEFLVSFYNNEISEKSEIFDDQFSVERPDGSNFTLKIRSTKLEDSAMYFCASSDWLLAGEHTGELFFGEGSRLTVL.

This clonotype was found many times. The gene calls are TRBV14 and TRBJ2-1; D uncertain. In germline, CDR1 is SGHDN, CDR2 FVKESK. V lost 4 bases and J lost 8, with 15 bases in between. CDR3 length equals 14 residues. The DNA for the CDR3 is TGTGCCAGCAGCCTCGGGTCCGGACGCGATGAGCAGTTCTTC. Encoded protein: CASSLGSGRDEQFF. Full variable domain (remainder filled in from reference TRBV14 and TRBJ2-1): EAGVTQFPSHSVIEKGQTVTLRCDPISGHDNLYWYRRVMGKEIKFLLHFVKESKQDESGMPNNRFLAERTGGTYSTLKVQPAELEDSGVYFCASSLGSGRDEQFFGPGTRLTVL.

This clonotype was counted many times. This chain joins TRBV27 and TRBJ1-5, with 8 bases lining up with TRBD1. Trimming removed 5 bases from V and 7 bases from J; junction bases left unmatched: 16. This CDR3 is built from 17 residues. Germline V gene data show CDR1 as MNHEY and CDR2 as SMNVEV (reference sequence). CDR3 coding DNA: TGTGCCAGCAGTCCCACCGGACAGGGCCACGTTTTGCAGCCCCAGCATTTT. It translates to CASSPTGQGHVLQPQHF.

The sample holds many counts of this clonotype. The chain has TRBV4-2 and TRBJ2-6; maybe TRBD1 (5 bases). CDR3 length: 17 residues. Trimming stripped 0 bases from V and 0 bases from J, with 9 bases between. Looked up from germline, CDR1 is LGHNA and CDR2 is YNFKEQ. CDR3 nucleotide sequence: TGTGCCAGCAGCCAAGACGCGACAGTCTCTGGGGCCAACGTCCTGACTTTC. This translates into CASSQDATVSGANVLTF.

Notes on this clonotype: A read error may be the cause here, since a much bigger clone is one base away. The chain carries TRBV28 and TRBJ2-7; no clear D gene. The CDR3 is 10 residues long. From germline, CDR1 is MDHEN and CDR2 SYDVKM. Trimming pared 11 bases from V and 3 bases from J, leaving 8 bases between. The DNA for the CDR3 is TGTGCCGGCAAACGCTACGAGCAGTACTTC. Its translation is CAGKRYEQYF.

As for this clonotype: A much larger clone sits a single nucleotide away, making a read error possible. The CDR3 loop reads CASSYSNRGQSQHF. The DNA for the CDR3 is TGTGCCAGCAGTTATTCGAATAGGGGTCAGTCCCAGCATTTT. The chain has TRBV6-9 and TRBJ1-5; D may be TRBD1 (5 bases). Germline V gene lookup returns CDR1 MNHGY and CDR2 SVAAGI. The CDR3 has 14 residues.

The table lists this clonotype with a few counts. The rearrangement links TRBV18 to TRBJ1-1; TRBD1 might be the D (5 bases). Germline V gene sequence: CDR1 KGHSH, CDR2 LQKENI. V was shortened by 6 bases and J by 1 base, with 18 bases between the two germline ends. CDR3 length equals 16 residues. Written as DNA, the CDR3 is TGTGCCAGCTCTCGTGTCCGAGACAGCTGGAACACTGAAGCTTTCTTT. As protein: CASSRVRDSWNTEAFF.

The chain couples TRBV20-1 to TRBJ2-2; TRBD1 matches 7 bases. CDR3 length equals 13 residues. CDR1 DFQATT and CDR2 SNEGSKA come from the germline V gene (reference sequence). Trimming cost V 6 bases and J 2 bases; bases outside gene matches: 3. Here the CDR3 DNA reads TGCAGTGCCAACAGGGGAAACACCGGGGAGCTGTTTTTT. Protein product: CSANRGNTGELFF.